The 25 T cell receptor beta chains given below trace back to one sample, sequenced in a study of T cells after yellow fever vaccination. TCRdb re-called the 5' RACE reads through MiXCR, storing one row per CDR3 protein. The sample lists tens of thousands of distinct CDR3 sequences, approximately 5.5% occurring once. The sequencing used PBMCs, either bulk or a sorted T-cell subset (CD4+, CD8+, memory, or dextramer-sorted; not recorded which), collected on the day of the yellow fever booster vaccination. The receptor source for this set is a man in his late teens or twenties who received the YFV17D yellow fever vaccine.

CDR3 residues: CASSHPGQGIYEQYV. In DNA, the CDR3 is TGCGCCAGCAGCCATCCGGGACAGGGAATCTACGAGCAGTACGTC. The J gene is TRBJ2-7, the V gene TRBV4-1, with 9 bases that match TRBD1. Germline loops: CDR1 MGHRA, CDR2 YSYEKL. CDR3 length equals 15 residues. V gave up 3 bases and J gave up 3 bases; unmatched junction bases: 6.

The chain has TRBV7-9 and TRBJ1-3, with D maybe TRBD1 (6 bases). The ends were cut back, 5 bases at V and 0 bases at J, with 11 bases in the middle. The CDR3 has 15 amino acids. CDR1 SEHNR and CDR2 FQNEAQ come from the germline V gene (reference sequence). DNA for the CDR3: TGTGCCAGCAGCCAACAGGGTAGCTCTGGAAACACCATATATTTT. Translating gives CASSQQGSSGNTIYF.

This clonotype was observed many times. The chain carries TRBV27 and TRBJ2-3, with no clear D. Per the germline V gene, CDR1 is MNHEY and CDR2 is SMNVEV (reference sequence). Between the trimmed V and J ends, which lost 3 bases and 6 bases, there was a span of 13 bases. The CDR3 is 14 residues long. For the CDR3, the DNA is TGTGCCAGCAGTTTTCACCTTCTAAGTGATACGCAGTATTTT. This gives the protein CASSFHLLSDTQYF.

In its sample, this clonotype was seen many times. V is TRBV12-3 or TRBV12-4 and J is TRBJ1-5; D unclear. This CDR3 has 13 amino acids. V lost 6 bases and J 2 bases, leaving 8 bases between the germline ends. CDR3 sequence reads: CASSPIGNQPQHF. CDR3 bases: TGTGCCAGCAGCCCCATAGGCAATCAGCCCCAGCATTTT.

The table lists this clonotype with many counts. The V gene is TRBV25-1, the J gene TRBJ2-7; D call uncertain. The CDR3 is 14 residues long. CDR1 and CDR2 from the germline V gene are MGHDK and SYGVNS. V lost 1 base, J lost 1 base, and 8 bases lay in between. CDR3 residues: CASSELGPSYEQYF. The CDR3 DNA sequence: TGTGCCAGCAGTGAATTGGGCCCTTCCTACGAGCAGTACTTC.

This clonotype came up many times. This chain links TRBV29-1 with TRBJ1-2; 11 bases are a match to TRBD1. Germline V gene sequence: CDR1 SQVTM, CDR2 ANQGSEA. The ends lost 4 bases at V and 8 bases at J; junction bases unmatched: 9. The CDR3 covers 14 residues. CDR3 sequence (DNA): TGCAGCGTTGCCCGGGACAGGGGGTCGCGGGGCTACACCTTC. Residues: CSVARDRGSRGYTF.

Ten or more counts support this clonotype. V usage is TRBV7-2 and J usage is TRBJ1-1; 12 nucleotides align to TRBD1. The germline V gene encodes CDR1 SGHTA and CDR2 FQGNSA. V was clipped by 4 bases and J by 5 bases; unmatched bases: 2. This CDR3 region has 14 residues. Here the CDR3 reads CASSWDRGRTEAFF. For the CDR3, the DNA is TGTGCCAGCAGCTGGGACAGGGGGCGAACTGAAGCTTTCTTT.

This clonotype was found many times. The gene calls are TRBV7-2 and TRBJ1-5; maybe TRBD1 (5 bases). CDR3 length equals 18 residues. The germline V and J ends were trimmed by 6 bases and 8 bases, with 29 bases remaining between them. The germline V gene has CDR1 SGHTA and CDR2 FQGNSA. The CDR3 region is CASSPTGLPGTRLEPQHF. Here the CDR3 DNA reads TGTGCCAGCAGTCCCACCGGCCTCCCCGGGACGAGGTTGGAGCCCCAGCATTTT.

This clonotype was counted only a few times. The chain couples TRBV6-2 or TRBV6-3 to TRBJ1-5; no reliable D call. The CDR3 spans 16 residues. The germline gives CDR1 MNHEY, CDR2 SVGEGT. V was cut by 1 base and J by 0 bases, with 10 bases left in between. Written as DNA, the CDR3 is TGTGCCAGCAGTTACTTGGGAGGACTTAGCAATCAGCCCCAGCATTTT. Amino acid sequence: CASSYLGGLSNQPQHF.

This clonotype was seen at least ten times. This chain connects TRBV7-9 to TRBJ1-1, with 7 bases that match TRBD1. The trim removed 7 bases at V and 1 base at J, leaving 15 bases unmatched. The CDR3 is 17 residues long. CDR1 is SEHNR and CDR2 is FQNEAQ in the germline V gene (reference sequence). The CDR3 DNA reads TGTGCCAGCACTCCCCCCCAGGGGGACATCGAGAACACTGAAGCTTTCTTT. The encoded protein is CASTPPQGDIENTEAFF.

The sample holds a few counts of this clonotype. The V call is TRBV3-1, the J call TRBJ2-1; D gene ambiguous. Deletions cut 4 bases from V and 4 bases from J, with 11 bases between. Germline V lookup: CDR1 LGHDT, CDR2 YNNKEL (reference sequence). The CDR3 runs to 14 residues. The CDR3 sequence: CASSPLALYNEQFF. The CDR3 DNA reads TGTGCCAGCAGCCCCCTGGCACTTTACAATGAGCAGTTCTTC.

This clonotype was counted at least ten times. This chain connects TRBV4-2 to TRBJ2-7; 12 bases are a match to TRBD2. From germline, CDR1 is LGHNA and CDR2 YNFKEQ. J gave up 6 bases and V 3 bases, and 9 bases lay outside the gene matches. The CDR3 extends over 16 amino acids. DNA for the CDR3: TGTGCCAGCAGCCAGGCGATAACGACTAGCGGGGGCGAGCAGTACTTC. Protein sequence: CASSQAITTSGGEQYF.

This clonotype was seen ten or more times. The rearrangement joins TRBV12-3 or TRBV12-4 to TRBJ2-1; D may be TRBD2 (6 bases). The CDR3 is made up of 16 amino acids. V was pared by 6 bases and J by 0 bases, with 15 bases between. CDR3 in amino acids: CASSSSGGSSYNEQFF. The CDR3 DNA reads TGTGCCAGCAGCTCCTCTGGGGGGAGCTCCTACAATGAGCAGTTCTTC.

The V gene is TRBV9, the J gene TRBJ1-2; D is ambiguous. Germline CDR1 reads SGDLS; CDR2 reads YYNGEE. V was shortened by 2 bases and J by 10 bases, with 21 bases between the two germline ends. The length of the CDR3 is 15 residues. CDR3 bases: TGTGCCAGCAGCGTTATGTTATCTGGGCCTCGTGACTACACCTTC. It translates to CASSVMLSGPRDYTF.

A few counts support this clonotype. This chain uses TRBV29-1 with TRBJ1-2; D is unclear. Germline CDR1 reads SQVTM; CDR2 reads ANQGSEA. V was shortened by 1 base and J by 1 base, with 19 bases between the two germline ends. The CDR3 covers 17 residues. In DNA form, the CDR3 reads TGCAGCGTTGAAGCTTATCACTCTCGGAAGGTTAACTATGGCTACACCTTC. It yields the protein CSVEAYHSRKVNYGYTF.

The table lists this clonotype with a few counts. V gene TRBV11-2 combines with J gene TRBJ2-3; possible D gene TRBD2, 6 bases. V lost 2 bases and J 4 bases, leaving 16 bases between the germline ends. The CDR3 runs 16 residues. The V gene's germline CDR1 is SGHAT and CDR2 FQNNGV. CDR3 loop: CASSLFRAGGADTQYF. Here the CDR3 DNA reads TGTGCCAGCAGCTTATTCCGGGCAGGCGGGGCAGATACGCAGTATTTT.

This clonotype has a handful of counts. The CDR3 spells CASSRTQLQETQYF. CDR3 DNA: TGTGCCAGCAGTCGGACTCAACTACAAGAGACCCAGTACTTC. The chain links TRBV12-3 or TRBV12-4 to TRBJ2-5; weak D call: TRBD2 (5 bases). The CDR3 runs to 14 residues. The V gene lost 5 bases and the J gene lost 2 bases, with 12 bases spanning the gap.

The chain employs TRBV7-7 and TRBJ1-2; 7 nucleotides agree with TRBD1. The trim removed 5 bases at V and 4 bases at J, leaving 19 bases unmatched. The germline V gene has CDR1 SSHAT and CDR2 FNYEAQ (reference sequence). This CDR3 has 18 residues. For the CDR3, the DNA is TGTGCCAGCAGCGTAGAGACAGGGATTCGGCGAAGGTCCTATGGCTACACCTTC. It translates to CASSVETGIRRRSYGYTF.

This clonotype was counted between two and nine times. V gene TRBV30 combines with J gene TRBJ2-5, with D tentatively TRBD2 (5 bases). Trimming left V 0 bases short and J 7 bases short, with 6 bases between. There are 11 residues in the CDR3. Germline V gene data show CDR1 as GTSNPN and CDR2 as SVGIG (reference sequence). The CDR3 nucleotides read TGTGCCTGGAGTGTTGGAGGGACCCAGTACTTC. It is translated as CAWSVGGTQYF.

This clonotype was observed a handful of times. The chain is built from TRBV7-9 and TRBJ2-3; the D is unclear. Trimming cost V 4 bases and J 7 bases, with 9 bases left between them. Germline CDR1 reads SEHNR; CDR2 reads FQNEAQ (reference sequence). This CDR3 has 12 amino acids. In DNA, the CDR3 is TGTGCCAGCAGCTCCGTCAAGAATACGCAGTATTTT. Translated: CASSSVKNTQYF.

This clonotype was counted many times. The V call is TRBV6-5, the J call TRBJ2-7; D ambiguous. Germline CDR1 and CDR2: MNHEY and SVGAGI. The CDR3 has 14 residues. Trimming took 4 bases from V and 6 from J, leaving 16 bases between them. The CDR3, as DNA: TGTGCCAGCAGTTTCGGGTACAGCCTCGCCGAGCAGTACTTC. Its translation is CASSFGYSLAEQYF.

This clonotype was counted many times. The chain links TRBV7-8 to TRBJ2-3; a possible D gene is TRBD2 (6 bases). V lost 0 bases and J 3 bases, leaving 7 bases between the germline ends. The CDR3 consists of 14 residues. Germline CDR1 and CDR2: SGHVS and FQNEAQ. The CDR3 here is CASSLARGTDTQYF. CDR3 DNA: TGTGCCAGCAGCTTAGCTCGGGGGACAGATACGCAGTATTTT.

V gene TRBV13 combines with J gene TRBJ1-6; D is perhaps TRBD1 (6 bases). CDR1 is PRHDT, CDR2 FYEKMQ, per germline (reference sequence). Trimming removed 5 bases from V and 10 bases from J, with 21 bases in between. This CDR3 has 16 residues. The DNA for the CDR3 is TGTGCCAGCAGCACACGGACAGAAGGGGGTCTCTCACCCCTCCACTTT. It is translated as CASSTRTEGGLSPLHF. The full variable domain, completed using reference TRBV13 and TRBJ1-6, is AAGVIQSPRHLIKEKRETATLKCYPIPRHDTVYWYQQGPGQDPQFLISFYEKMQSDKGSIPDRFSAQQFSDYHSELNMSSLELGDSALYFCASSTRTEGGLSPLHFGNGTRLTVT.

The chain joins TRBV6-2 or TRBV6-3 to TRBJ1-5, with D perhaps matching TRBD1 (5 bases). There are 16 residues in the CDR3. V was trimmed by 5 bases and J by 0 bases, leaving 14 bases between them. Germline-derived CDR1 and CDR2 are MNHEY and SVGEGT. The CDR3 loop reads CASSPPRTLSNQPQHF. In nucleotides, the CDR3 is TGTGCCAGCAGTCCCCCGCGGACACTTAGCAATCAGCCCCAGCATTTT.

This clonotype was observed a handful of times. The CDR3 DNA reads TGTGCCAGCAGCAACGCGGGTATCCAAGAGACCCAGTACTTC. Residues: CASSNAGIQETQYF. The rearrangement uses TRBV7-9 and TRBJ2-5; possibly TRBD2 for D (5 bases). CDR3 length: 14 amino acids. Germline CDR1 and CDR2: SEHNR and FQNEAQ (reference sequence). The germline V and J ends were trimmed by 5 bases and 1 base, with 11 bases remaining between them.